This TCR beta chain was documented in a study of T cell clonality in common variable immunodeficiency. Study-wide results and limits: Authors noted CVID clonality's cause needs subpopulation repertoire sequencing.

Germline lookup yields CDR1 DFQATT and CDR2 SNEGSKA (reference sequence). The CDR3 length is 16 residues. The ends lost 5 bases at V and 2 bases at J; junction bases unmatched: 5. Method: immunoSEQ multiplex PCR; TCRdb's copy keeps in-frame clones and lacks some. Singletons are absent from the sample, which has approximately 81,000 clones. This clone was picked up many times. Antigen specificity is unknown. Read data end 3 residues before the CDR3 end; the end is taken from the germline J gene. The receptor comes from a person between 18 and 75 years old in good health. Sequenced input: peripheral blood mononuclear cells. This rearrangement joins TRBV20-1 to TRBJ2-3, with TRBD2 matching 15 bases. CDR3 DNA, as far as it was read: TGCAGTGCTCCGGGACTAGCGGGAGGATACACAGATACG. The encoded protein is CSAPGLAGGYTDT. The CDR3 reads in full as CSAPGLAGGYTDTQYF.